This entry concerns a single TCR beta chain. The repertoire was sequenced with immunoSEQ multiplex PCR; TCRdb's copy has only in-frame clones and lacks some. The profile shows 150,000 to 160,000 clones, roughly 80% of them singletons. This record comes from a study of blood T cell repertoires in COVID-19. The sample was peripheral blood. This TCR came from a woman aged 60-70 years with acute or convalescent COVID-19.

The CDR3 DNA reads as TGTGCCAGCAGCCAAACCAACGAGGGCTACACCTTC. Amino acids: CASSQTNEGYTF. This chain joins TRBV3-1 (or the pseudogene TRBV3-2) and TRBJ1-2; no clear D. The CDR3 length is 12 residues. Trimming shortened V by 2 bases and J by 8 bases, and 9 bases separated the two germline ends. Germline V lookup: CDR1 LGHDT, CDR2 YNNKEL (reference sequence).